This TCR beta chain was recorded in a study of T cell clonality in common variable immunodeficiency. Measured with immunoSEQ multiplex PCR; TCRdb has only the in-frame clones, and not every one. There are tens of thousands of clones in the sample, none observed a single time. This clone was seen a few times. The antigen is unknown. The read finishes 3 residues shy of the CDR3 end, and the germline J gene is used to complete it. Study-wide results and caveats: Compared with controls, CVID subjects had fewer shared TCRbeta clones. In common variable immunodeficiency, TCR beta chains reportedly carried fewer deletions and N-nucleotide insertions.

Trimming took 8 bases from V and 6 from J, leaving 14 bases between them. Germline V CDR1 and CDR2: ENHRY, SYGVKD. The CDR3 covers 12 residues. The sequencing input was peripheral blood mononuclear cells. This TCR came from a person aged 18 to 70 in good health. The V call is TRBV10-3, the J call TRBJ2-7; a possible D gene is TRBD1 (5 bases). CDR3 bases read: TGTGCCATCGGCTTGGGGCCAGGCGAG. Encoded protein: CAIGLGPGE. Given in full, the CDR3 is CAIGLGPGEQYF.